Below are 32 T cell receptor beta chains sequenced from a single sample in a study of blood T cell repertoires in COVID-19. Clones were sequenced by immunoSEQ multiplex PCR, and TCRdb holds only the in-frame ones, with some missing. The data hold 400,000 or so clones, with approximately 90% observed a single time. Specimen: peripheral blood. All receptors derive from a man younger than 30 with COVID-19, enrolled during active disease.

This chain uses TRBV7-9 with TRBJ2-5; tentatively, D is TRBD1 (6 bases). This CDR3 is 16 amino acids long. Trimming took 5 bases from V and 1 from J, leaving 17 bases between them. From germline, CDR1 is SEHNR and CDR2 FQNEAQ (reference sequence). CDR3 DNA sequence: TGTGCCAGCAGCCCCCTCGGTCACAGGGTCCAAGAGACCCAGTACTTC. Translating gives CASSPLGHRVQETQYF.

As DNA, the CDR3 is TGTGCCAGCAGCCCCGTAGGGGGGGACCCGAATCAGCCCCAGCATTTT. It translates to CASSPVGGDPNQPQHF. This chain links TRBV4-2 with TRBJ1-5, with D possibly being TRBD1 (6 bases). The germline V gene has CDR1 LGHNA and CDR2 YNFKEQ. V lost 4 bases and J lost 4, with 17 bases in between. The CDR3 spans 16 residues.

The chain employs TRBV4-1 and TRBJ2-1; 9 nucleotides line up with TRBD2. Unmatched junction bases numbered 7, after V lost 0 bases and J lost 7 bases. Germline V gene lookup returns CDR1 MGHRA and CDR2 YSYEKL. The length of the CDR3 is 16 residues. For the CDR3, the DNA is TGCGCCAGCAGCCAAGATGGGCGGGGGGGCAGAAATGAGCAGTTCTTC. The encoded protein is CASSQDGRGGRNEQFF.

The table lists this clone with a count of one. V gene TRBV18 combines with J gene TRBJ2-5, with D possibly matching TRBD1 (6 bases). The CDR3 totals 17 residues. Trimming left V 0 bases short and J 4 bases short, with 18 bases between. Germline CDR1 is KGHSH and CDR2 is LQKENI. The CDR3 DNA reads TGTGCCAGCTCACCACCGGGACACACTTTGGCGACAGAGACCCAGTACTTC. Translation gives CASSPPGHTLATETQYF.

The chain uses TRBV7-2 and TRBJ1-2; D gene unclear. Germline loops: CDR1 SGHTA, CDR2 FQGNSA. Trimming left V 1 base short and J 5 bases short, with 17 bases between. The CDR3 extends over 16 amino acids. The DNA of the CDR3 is TGTGCCAGCAGCTTAGGAGGCGCTGGCGGGAAATATGGCTACACCTTC. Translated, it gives CASSLGGAGGKYGYTF. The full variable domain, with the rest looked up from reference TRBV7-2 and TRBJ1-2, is GAGVSQSPSNKVTEKGKDVELRCDPISGHTALYWYRQSLGQGLEFLIYFQGNSAPDKSGLPSDRFSAERTGGSVSTLTIQRTQQEDSAVYLCASSLGGAGGKYGYTFGSGTRLTVV.

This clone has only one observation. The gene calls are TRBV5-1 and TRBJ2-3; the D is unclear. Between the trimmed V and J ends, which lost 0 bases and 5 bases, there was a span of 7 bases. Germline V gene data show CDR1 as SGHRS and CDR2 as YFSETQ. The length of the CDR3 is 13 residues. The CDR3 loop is CASSLAGVDTQYF. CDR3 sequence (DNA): TGCGCCAGCAGCTTGGCCGGTGTAGATACGCAGTATTTT.

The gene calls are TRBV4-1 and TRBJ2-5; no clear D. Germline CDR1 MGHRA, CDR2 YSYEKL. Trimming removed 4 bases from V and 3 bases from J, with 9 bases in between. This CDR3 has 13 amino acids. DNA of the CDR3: TGCGCCAGCAGCCGCACTCTTGAAGAGACCCAGTACTTC. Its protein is CASSRTLEETQYF.

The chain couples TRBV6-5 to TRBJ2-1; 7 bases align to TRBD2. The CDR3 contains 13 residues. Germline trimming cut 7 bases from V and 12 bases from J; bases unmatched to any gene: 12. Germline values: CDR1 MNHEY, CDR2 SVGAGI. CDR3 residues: CASTGVEAGMQFF. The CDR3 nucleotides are TGTGCCAGCACCGGGGTGGAAGCGGGAATGCAGTTCTTC.

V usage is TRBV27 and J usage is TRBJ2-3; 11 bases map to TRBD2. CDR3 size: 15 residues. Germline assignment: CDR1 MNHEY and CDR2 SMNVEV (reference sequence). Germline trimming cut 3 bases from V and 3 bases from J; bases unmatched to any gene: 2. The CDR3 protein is CASSFSGGETDTQYF. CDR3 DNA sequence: TGTGCCAGCAGTTTTAGCGGGGGGGAGACAGATACGCAGTATTTT.

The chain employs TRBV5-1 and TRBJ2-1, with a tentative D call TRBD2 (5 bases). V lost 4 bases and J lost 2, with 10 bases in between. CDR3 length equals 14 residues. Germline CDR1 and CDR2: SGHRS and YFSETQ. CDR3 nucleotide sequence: TGCGCCAGCAGCCTGACGGGGACCTACAATGAGCAGTTCTTC. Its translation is CASSLTGTYNEQFF. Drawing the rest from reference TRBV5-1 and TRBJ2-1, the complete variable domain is KAGVTQTPRYLIKTRGQQVTLSCSPISGHRSVSWYQQTPGQGLQFLFEYFSETQRNKGNFPGRFSGRQFSNSRSEMNVSTLELGDSALYLCASSLTGTYNEQFFGPGTRLTVL.

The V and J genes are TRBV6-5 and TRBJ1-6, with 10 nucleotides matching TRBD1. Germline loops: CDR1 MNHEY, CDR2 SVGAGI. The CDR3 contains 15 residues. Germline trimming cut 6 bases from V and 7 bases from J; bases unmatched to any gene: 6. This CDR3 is CASRADRGDNSPLHF. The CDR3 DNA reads TGTGCCAGCAGGGCGGACAGGGGGGACAATTCACCCCTCCACTTT.

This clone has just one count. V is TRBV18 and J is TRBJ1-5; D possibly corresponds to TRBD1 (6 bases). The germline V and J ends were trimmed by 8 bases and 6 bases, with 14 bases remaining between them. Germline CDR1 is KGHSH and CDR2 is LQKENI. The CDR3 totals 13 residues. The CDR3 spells CASLQGTGQPQHF. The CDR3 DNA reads TGTGCCAGCCTACAGGGTACGGGTCAGCCCCAGCATTTT.

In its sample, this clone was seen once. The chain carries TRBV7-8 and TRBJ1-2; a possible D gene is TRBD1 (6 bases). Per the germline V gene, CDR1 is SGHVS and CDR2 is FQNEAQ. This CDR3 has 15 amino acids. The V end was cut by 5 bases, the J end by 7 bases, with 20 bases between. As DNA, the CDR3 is TGTGCCAGCAGCCCGCGGACAGAATCCTTAGGTGGCTACACCTTC. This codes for CASSPRTESLGGYTF.

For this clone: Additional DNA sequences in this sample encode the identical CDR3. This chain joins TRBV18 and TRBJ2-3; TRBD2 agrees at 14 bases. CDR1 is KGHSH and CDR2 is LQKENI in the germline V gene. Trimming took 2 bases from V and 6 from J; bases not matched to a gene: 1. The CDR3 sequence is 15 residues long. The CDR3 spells CASSPGLAGGDTQYF. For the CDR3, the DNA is TGTGCCAGCTCACCAGGACTAGCGGGGGGTGATACGCAGTATTTT.

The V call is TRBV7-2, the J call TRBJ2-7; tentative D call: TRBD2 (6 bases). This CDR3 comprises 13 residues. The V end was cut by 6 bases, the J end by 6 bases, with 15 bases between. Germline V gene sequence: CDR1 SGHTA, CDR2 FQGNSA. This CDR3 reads CASRFLASGEQYF. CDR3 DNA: TGTGCCAGCAGATTTCTAGCGTCGGGCGAGCAGTACTTC.

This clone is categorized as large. CDR3 nucleotides: TGTGCCAGCAGCCCGGGACTAGCGGGGAACTACGAGCAGTACTTC. It codes for CASSPGLAGNYEQYF. V and J are TRBV4-2 and TRBJ2-7, with 13 bases aligning to TRBD2. Trimming cost V 4 bases and J 3 bases; bases outside gene matches: 3. Germline V gene data show CDR1 as LGHNA and CDR2 as YNFKEQ. The CDR3 length is 15 residues.

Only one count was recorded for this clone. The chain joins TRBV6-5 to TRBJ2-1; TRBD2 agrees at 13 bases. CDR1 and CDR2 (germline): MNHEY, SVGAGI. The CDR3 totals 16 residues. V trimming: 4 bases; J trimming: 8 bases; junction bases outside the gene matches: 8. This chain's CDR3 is CASSSMGTSGTDEQFF. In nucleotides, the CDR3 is TGTGCCAGCAGTTCCATGGGGACTAGCGGGACCGATGAGCAGTTCTTC.

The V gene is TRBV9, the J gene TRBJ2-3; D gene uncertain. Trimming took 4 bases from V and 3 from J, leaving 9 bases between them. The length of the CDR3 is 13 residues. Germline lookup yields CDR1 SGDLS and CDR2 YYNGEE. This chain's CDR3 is CASSILLTDTQYF. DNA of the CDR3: TGTGCCAGCAGCATTCTCCTTACAGATACGCAGTATTTT.

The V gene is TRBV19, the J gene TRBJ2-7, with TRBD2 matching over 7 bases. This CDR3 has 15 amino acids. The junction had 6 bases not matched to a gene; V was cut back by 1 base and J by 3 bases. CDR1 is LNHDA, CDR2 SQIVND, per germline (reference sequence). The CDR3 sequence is CASSIGTRGSYEQYF. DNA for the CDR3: TGTGCCAGTAGTATAGGGACTCGCGGGAGCTACGAGCAGTACTTC.

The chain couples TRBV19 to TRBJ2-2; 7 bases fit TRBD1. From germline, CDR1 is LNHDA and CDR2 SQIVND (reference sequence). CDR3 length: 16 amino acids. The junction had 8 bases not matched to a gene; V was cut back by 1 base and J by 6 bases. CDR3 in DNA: TGTGCCAGTAGTATAGGAAAAGGGGGCATATCCGGGGAGCTGTTTTTT. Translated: CASSIGKGGISGELFF.

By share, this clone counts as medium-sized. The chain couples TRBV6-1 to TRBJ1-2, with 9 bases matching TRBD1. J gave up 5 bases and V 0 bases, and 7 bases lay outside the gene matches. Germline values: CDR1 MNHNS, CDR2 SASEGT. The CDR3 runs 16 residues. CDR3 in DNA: TGTGCCAGCAGTGAAGCGGTAACAGGGGGCTTTTATGGCTACACCTTC. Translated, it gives CASSEAVTGGFYGYTF.

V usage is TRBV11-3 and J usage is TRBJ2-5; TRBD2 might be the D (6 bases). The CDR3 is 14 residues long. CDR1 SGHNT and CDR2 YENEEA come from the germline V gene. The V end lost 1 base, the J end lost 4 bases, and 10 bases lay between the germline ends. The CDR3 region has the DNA TGTGCCAGCAGCTTAGTTCGAGCGGGAGAGACCCAGTACTTC. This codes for CASSLVRAGETQYF.

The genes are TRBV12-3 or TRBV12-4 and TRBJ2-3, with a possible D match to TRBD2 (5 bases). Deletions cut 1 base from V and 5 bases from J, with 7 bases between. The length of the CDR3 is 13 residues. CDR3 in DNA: TGTGCCAGCAGTTTAGGCGGGCTAGATACGCAGTATTTT. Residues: CASSLGGLDTQYF.

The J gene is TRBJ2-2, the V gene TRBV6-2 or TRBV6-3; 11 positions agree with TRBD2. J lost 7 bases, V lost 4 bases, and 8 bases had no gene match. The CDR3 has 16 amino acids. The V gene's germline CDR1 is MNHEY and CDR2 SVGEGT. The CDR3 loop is CASSFSGRAGNGELFF. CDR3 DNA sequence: TGTGCCAGCAGTTTTAGCGGGAGGGCCGGAAACGGGGAGCTGTTTTTT.

The chain's CDR3 is CASSRDLSGNTIYF. The CDR3 coding sequence is TGTGCCAGCAGTCGGGATCTCTCTGGAAACACCATATATTTT. The V gene is TRBV11-3, the J gene TRBJ1-3; the D is unclear. This CDR3 contains 14 residues. The germline V and J ends were trimmed by 6 bases and 0 bases, with 9 bases remaining between them. Per the germline V gene, CDR1 is SGHNT and CDR2 is YENEEA.

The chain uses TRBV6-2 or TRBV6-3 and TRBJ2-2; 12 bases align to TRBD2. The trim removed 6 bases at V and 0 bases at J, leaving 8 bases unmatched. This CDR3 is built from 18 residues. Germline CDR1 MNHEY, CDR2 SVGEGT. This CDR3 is CASSYLAGGMANTGELFF. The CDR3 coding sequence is TGTGCCAGCAGCTATCTAGCGGGGGGGATGGCGAACACCGGGGAGCTGTTTTTT.

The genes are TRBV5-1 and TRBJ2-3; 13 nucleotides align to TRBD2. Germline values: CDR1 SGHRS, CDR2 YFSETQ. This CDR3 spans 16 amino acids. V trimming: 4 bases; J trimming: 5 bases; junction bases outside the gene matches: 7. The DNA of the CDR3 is TGCGCCAGCAGCCATGGGACTAGCGGGGTGGGAGATACGCAGTATTTT. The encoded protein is CASSHGTSGVGDTQYF.

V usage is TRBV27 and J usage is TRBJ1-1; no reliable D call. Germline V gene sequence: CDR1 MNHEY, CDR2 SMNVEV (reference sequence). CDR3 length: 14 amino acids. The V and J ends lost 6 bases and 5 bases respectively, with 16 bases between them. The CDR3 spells CASRWALRGTEAFF. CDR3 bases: TGTGCCAGCAGATGGGCCCTGCGGGGTACTGAAGCTTTCTTT.

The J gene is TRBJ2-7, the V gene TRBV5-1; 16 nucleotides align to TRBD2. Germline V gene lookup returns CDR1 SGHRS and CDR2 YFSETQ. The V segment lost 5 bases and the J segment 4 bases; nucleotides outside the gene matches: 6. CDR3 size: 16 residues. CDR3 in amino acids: CASSPGTSGRVYEQYF. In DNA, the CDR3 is TGCGCCAGCAGTCCCGGGACTAGCGGGAGGGTTTACGAGCAGTACTTC.

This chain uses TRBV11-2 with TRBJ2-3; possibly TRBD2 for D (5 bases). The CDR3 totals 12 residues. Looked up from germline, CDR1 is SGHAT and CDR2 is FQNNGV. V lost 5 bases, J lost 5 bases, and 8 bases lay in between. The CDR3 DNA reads TGTGCCAGCAGCCCCGAGGGAGATACGCAGTATTTT. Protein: CASSPEGDTQYF. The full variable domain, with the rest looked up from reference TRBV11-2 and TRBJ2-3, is EAGVAQSPRYKIIEKRQSVAFWCNPISGHATLYWYQQILGQGPKLLIQFQNNGVVDDSQLPKDRFSAERLKGVDSTLKIQPAKLEDSAVYLCASSPEGDTQYFGPGTRLTVL.

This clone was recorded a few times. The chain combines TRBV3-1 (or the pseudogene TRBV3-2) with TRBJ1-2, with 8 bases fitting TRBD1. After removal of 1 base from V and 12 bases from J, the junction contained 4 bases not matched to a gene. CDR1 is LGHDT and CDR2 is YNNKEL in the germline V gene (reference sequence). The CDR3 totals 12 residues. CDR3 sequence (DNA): TGTGCCAGCAGCCAAGGACAGACAGGGGACACCTTC. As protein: CASSQGQTGDTF.

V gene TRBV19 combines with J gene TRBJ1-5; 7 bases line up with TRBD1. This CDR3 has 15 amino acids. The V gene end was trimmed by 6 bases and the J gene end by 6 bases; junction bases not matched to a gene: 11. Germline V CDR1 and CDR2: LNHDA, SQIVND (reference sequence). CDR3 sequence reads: CASSDIDRDSQPQHF. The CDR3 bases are TGTGCCAGTAGCGATATAGACAGGGACAGTCAGCCCCAGCATTTT.